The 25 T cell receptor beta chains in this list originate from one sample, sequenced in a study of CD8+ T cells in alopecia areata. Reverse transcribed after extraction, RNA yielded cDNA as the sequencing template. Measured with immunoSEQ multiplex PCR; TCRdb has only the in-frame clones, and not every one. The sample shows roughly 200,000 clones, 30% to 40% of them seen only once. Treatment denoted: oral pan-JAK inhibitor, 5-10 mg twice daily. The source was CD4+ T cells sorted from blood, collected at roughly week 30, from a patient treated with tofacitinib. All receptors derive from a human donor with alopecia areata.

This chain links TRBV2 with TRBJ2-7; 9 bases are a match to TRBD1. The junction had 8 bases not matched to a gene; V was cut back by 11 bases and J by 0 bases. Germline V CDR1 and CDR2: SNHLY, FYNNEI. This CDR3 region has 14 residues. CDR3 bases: TGTGCCGCCTACGGGACAGGGCGCTCCTACGAGCAGTACTTC. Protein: CAAYGTGRSYEQYF.

The CDR3 sequence is CASSPWGYGYTF. For the CDR3, the DNA is TGTGCCAGCAGCCCCTGGGGCTATGGCTACACCTTC. The chain joins TRBV7-9 to TRBJ1-2; D remains ambiguous. Trimming removed 5 bases at V and 4 bases at J, with 8 bases between. CDR3 length: 12 residues. Germline V lookup: CDR1 SEHNR, CDR2 FQNEAQ (reference sequence). Complete variable domain (other parts from reference TRBV7-9 and TRBJ1-2): DTGVSQNPRHKITKRGQNVTFRCDPISEHNRLYWYRQTLGQGPEFLTYFQNEAQLEKSRLLSDRFSAERPKGSFSTLEIQRTEQGDSAMYLCASSPWGYGYTFGSGTRLTVV.

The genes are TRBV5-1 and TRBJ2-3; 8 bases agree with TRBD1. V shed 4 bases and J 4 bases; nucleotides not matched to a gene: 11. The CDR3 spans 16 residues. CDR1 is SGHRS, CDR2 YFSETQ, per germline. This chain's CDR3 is CASSLGTGQRSDTQYF. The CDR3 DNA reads TGCGCCAGCAGCCTGGGGACAGGCCAGCGATCAGATACGCAGTATTTT.

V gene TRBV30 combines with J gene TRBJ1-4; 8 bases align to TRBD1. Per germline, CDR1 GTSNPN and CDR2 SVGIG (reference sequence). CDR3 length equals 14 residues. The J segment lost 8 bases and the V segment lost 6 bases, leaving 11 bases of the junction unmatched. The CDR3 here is CACSIGQGVEKLFF. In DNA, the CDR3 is TGTGCCTGTTCTATCGGACAGGGAGTCGAAAAACTGTTTTTT.

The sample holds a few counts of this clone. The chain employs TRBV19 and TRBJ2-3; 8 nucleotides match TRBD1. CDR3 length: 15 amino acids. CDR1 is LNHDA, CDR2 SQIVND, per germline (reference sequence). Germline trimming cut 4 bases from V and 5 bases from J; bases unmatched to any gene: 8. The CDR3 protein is CASSTPGQAIDTQYF. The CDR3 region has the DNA TGTGCCAGTAGTACGCCGGGACAGGCTATAGATACGCAGTATTTT.

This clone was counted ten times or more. The CDR3 region is CASSRGQGARELFF. CDR3 coding DNA: TGTGCCAGCAGCCGGGGACAGGGGGCCCGGGAGCTGTTTTTT. The V and J genes are TRBV11-2 and TRBJ2-2; 12 bases are shared with TRBD1. V was pared by 5 bases and J by 9 bases, with 4 bases of the junction left unmatched. Germline CDR1 and CDR2: SGHAT and FQNNGV. The CDR3 contains 14 residues.

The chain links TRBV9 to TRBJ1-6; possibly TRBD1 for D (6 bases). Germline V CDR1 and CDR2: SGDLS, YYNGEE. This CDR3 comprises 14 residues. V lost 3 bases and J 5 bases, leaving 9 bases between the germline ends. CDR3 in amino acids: CASSAWTDNSPLHF. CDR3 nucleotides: TGTGCCAGCAGCGCCTGGACAGATAATTCACCCCTCCACTTT. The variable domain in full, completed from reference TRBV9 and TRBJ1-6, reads DSGVTQTPKHLITATGQRVTLRCSPRSGDLSVYWYQQSLDQGLQFLIQYYNGEERAKGNILERFSAQQFPDLHSELNLSSLELGDSALYFCASSAWTDNSPLHFGNGTRLTVT.

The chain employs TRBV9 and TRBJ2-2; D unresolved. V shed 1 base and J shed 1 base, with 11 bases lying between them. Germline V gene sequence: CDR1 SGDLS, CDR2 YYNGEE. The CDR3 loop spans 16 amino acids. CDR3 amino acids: CASSVTGVGNTGELFF. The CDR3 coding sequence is TGTGCCAGCAGCGTAACTGGAGTTGGGAACACCGGGGAGCTGTTTTTT.

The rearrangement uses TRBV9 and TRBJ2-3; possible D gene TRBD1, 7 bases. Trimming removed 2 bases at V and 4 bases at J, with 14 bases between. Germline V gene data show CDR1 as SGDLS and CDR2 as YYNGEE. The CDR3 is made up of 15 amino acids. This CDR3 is CASSVNGGTADTQYF. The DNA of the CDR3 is TGTGCCAGCAGCGTCAACGGCGGGACAGCAGATACGCAGTATTTT.

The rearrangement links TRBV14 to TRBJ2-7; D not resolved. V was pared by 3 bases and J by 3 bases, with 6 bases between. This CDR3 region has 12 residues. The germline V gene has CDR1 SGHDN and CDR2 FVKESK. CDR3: CASSHSVYEQYF. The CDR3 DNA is TGTGCCAGCAGCCATTCTGTCTACGAGCAGTACTTC.

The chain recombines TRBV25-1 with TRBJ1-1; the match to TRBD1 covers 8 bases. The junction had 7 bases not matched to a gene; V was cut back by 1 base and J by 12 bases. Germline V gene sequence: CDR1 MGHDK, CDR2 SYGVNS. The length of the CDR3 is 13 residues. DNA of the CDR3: TGTGCCAGCAGTGAATCTGATGACAGGGGAACTTTCTTT. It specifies CASSESDDRGTFF.

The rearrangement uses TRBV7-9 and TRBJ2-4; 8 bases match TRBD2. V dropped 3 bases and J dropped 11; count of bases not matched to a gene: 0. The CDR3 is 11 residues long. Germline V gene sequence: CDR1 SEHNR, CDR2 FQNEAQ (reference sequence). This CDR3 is CASSFSGVQYF. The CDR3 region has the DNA TGTGCCAGCAGCTTTAGCGGGGTTCAGTACTTC.

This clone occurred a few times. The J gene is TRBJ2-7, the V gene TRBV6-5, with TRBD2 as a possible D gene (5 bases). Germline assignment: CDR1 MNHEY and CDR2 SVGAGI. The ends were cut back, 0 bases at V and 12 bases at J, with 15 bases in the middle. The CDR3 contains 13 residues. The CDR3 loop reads CASSYSTSGKLYF. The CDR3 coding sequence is TGTGCCAGCAGTTACTCGACGAGCGGAAAGTTGTACTTC.

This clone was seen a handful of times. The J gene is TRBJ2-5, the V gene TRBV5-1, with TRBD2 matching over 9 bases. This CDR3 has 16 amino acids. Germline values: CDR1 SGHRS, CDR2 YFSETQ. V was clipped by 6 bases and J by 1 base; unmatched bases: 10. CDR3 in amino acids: CASTPGPTSGQETQYF. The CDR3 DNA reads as TGCGCCAGCACCCCGGGACCGACTAGCGGCCAAGAGACCCAGTACTTC.

The CDR3 sequence: CASRIRQGLYNEQFF. The CDR3 DNA sequence: TGTGCCAGCAGAATCCGACAGGGACTATACAATGAGCAGTTCTTC. The rearrangement links TRBV6-5 to TRBJ2-1; D possibly uses TRBD1 or TRBD2 (7 bases each). V lost 6 bases and J 4 bases, leaving 16 bases between the germline ends. CDR3 length: 15 amino acids. Germline assignment: CDR1 MNHEY and CDR2 SVGAGI.

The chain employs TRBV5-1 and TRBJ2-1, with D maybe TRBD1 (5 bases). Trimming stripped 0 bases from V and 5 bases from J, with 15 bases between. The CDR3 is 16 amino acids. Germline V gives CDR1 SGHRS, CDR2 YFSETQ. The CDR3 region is CASSLAGKVGDNEQFF. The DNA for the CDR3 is TGCGCCAGCAGCTTGGCAGGGAAGGTAGGGGACAATGAGCAGTTCTTC.

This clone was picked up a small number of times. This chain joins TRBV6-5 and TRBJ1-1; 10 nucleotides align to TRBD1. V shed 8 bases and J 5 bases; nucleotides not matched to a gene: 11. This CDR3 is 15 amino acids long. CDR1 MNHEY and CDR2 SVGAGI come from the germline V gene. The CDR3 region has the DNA TGTGCCAGCGGGAGACAGGGGGCGCTTAGAACTGAAGCTTTCTTT. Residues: CASGRQGALRTEAFF.

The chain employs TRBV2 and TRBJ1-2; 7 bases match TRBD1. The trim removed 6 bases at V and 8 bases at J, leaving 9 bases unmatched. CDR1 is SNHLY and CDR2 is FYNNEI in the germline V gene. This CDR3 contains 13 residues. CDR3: CASRIGGLGGYTF. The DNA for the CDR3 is TGTGCCAGCAGAATAGGGGGCTTAGGGGGCTACACCTTC.

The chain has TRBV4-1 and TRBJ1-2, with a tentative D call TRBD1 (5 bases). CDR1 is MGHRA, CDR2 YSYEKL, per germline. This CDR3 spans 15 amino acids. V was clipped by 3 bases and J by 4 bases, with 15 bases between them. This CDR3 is CASSQPLVGGYGYTF. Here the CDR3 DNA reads TGCGCCAGCAGCCAGCCCCTGGTCGGGGGCTATGGCTACACCTTC.

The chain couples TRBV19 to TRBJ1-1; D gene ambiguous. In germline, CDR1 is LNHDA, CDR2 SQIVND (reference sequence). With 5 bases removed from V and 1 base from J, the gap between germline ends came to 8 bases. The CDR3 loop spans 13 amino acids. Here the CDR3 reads CASSSGGNTEAFF. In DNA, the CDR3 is TGTGCCAGTAGTTCAGGAGGGAACACTGAAGCTTTCTTT.

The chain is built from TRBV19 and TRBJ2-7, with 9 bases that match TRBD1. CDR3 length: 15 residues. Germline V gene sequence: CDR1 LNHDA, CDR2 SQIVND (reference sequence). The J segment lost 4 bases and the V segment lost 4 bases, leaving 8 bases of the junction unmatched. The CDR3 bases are TGTGCCAGTAGTACTCCGGGACAGGGTAGATACGAGCAGTACTTC. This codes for CASSTPGQGRYEQYF.

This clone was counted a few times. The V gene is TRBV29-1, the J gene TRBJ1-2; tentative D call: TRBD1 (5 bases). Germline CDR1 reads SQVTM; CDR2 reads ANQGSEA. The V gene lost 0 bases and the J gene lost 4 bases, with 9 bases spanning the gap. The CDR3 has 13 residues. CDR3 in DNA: TGCAGCGTTGAAGACAGGGACCCCTATGGCTACACCTTC. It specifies CSVEDRDPYGYTF.

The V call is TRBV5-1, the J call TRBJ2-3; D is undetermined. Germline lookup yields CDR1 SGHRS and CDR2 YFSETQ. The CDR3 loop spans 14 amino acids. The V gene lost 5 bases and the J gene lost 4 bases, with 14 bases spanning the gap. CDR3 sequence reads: CASSLGRSPDTQYF. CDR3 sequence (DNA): TGCGCCAGCAGTCTCGGGCGGTCTCCAGATACGCAGTATTTT.

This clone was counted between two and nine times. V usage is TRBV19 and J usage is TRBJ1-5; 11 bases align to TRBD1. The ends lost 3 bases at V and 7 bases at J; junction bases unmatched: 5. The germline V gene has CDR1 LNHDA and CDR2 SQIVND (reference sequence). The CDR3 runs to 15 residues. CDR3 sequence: CASSMDRGLYQPQHF. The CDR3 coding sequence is TGTGCCAGTAGTATGGACAGGGGGCTTTACCAGCCCCAGCATTTT.

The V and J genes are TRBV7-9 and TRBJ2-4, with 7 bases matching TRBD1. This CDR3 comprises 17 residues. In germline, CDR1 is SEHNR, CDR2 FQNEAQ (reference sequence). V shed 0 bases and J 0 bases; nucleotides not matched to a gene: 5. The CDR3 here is CASSLAGQNQAKNIQYF. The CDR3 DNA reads TGTGCCAGCAGCTTAGCGGGACAGAATCAAGCCAAAAACATTCAGTACTTC. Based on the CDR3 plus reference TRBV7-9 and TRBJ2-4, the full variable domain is DTGVSQNPRHKITKRGQNVTFRCDPISEHNRLYWYRQTLGQGPEFLTYFQNEAQLEKSRLLSDRFSAERPKGSFSTLEIQRTEQGDSAMYLCASSLAGQNQAKNIQYFGAGTRLSVL.